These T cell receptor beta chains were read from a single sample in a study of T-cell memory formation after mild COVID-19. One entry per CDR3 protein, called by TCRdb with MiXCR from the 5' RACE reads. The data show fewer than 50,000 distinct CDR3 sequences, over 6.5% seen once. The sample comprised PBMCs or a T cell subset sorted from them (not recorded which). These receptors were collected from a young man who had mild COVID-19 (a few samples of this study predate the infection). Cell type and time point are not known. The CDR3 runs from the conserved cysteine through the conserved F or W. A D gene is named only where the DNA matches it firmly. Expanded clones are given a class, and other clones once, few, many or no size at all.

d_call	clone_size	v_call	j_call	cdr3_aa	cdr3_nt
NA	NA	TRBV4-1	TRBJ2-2	CASTATGAPTGELFF	TGCGCCAGCACAGCAACCGGGGCCCCGACCGGGGAGCTGTTTTTT
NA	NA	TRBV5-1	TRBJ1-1	CASTLLLGTEAFF	TGCGCCAGCACCCTCCTCCTGGGGACTGAAGCTTTCTTT
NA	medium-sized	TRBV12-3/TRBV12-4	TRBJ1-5	CASSQNRAHEPQHF	TGTGCCAGCAGTCAGAACAGGGCCCATGAGCCCCAGCATTTT
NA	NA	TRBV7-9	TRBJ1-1	CASSPGLWDQNTEAFF	TGTGCCAGCAGCCCCGGACTCTGGGATCAGAACACTGAAGCTTTCTTT
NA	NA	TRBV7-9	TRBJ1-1	CASSLTPGRGTEAFF	TGTGCCAGCAGCCTAACCCCAGGGAGGGGCACTGAAGCTTTCTTT
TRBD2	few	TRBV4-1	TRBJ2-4	CASSQGLAGGLDKNIQYF	TGCGCCAGCAGCCAAGGACTAGCGGGGGGGCTTGACAAAAACATTCAGTACTTC
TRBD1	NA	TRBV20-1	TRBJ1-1	CSARTGVGTEAFF	TGCAGTGCTAGGACAGGGGTAGGGACTGAAGCTTTCTTT
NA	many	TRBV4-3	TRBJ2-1	CASSQPPHPGPYDEQFF	TGCGCCAGCAGCCAACCCCCCCACCCGGGACCTTATGATGAGCAGTTCTTC
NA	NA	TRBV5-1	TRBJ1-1	CASSFLGAWAEAFF	TGCGCCAGCAGTTTCCTGGGTGCTTGGGCTGAAGCTTTCTTT
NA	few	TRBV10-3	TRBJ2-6	CAIKGTGANVLTF	TGTGCCATCAAAGGGACTGGGGCCAACGTCCTGACTTTC
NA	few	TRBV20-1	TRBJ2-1	CSARGGAINEQFF	TGCAGTGCTAGGGGGGGCGCAATCAATGAGCAGTTCTTC
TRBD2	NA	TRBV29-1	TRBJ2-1	CSGSSGGAVYEQFF	TGCAGCGGAAGTAGCGGGGGGGCTGTTTACGAGCAGTTCTTC
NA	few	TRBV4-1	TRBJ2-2	CASSHQDRNTGELFF	TGCGCCAGCAGCCACCAGGACAGAAACACCGGGGAGCTGTTTTTT
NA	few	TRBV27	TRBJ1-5	CASSFGRDQPQHF	TGTGCCAGCAGTTTCGGGAGGGACCAGCCCCAGCATTTT
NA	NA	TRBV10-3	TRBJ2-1	CAISPGSTYNEQFF	TGTGCCATCAGCCCCGGATCCACCTACAATGAGCAGTTCTTC
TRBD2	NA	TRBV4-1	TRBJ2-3	CASSQGPSGGAGDTQYF	TGCGCCAGCAGCCAAGGGCCTAGCGGGGGGGCCGGGGATACGCAGTATTTT
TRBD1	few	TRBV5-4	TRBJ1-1	CASSPRTGGAGTEAFF	TGTGCCAGCAGCCCAAGGACAGGGGGCGCGGGCACTGAAGCTTTCTTT
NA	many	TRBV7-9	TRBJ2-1	CASSPGVYNEQFF	TGTGCCAGCAGTCCGGGGGTCTACAATGAGCAGTTCTTC
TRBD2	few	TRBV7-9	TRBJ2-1	CASSPRGGHYNEQFF	TGTGCCAGCAGCCCGCGGGGGGGCCACTACAATGAGCAGTTCTTC
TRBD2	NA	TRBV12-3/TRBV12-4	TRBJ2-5	CASSLDEGAGEETQYF	TGTGCCAGCAGTTTAGACGAAGGAGCGGGGGAAGAGACCCAGTACTTC
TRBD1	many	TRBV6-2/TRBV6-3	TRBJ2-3	CASSLDRDTQYF	TGTGCCAGCAGTCTGGACAGGGATACGCAGTATTTT
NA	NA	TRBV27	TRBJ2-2	CASPWVYPGELFF	TGTGCCAGCCCTTGGGTCTACCCCGGGGAGCTGTTTTTT
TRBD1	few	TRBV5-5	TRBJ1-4	CASSLLTGGKGEKLFF	TGTGCCAGCAGCCTCCTTACAGGGGGCAAGGGTGAAAAACTGTTTTTT
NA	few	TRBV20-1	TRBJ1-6	CSARVGGSYNSPLHF	TGCAGTGCTAGAGTAGGGGGAAGCTATAATTCACCCCTCCACTTT
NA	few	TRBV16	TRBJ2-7	CASSQAGAQHEQYF	TGTGCCAGCAGCCAAGCAGGGGCGCAGCACGAGCAGTACTTC
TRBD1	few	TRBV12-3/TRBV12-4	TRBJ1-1	CASSRGTGASMNTEAFF	TGTGCCAGCAGCCGGGGAACAGGGGCTTCTATGAACACTGAAGCTTTCTTT
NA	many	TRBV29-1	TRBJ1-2	CSVSTRTDNYGYTF	TGCAGCGTGTCTACTCGGACAGATAACTATGGCTACACCTTC
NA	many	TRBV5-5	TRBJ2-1	CASSLADPRSGQFF	TGTGCCAGCAGCTTGGCAGATCCCAGGTCGGGGCAGTTCTTC
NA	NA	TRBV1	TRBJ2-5	CTSSAGSSQGTQYF	TGCACCAGCAGCGCCGGTTCGAGCCAGGGGACCCAGTACTTC
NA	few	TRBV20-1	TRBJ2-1	CSASRRDIRNEQFF	TGCAGTGCTAGTAGAAGGGATATTAGGAATGAGCAGTTCTTC
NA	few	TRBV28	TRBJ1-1	CASSLIPSREAFF	TGTGCCAGCAGTTTAATTCCCTCCCGGGAAGCTTTCTTT
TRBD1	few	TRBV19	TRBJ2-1	CASSGRGLSEQFF	TGTGCCAGTAGTGGCAGGGGGCTAAGTGAGCAGTTCTTC
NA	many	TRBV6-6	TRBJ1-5	CASSHGQLNQPQHF	TGTGCCAGCAGTCATGGACAGCTCAATCAGCCCCAGCATTTT
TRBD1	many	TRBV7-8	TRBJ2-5	CASSDRTGRETQYF	TGTGCCAGCAGCGACCGGACAGGTAGAGAGACCCAGTACTTC
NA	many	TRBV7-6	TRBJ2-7	CASSRQTGTYEQYF	TGTGCCAGCAGCAGACAGACCGGGACCTACGAGCAGTACTTC
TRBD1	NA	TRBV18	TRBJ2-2	CASSPPSTGSGELFF	TGTGCCAGCTCACCACCCTCGACAGGGTCCGGGGAGCTGTTTTTT
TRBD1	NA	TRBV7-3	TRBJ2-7	CASSFDRDYEQYF	TGTGCCAGCAGCTTTGACAGGGACTACGAGCAGTACTTC
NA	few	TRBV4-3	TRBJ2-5	CASSQDLLAVRQYF	TGCGCCAGCAGCCAAGACCTTTTAGCGGTCCGCCAGTACTTC
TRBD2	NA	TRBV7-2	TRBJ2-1	CASSATSGDYNEQFF	TGTGCCAGCAGCGCAACTAGCGGGGATTACAATGAGCAGTTCTTC
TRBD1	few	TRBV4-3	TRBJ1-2	CASSSRTGNGYTF	TGCGCCAGCAGCTCCCGGACAGGGAATGGCTACACCTTC
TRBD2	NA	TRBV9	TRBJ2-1	CASSTSGTNNEQFF	TGTGCCAGCAGCACCTCCGGGACTAACAATGAGCAGTTCTTC
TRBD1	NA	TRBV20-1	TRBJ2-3	CSARDRGGLDTQYF	TGCAGTGCTAGGGACAGGGGTGGGTTAGATACGCAGTATTTT